This T cell receptor (beta chain) was profiled in a study of T cells of healthy individuals. The CDR3 is 15 amino acids. The V gene's germline CDR1 is MNHNS and CDR2 SASEGT. V was pared by 2 bases and J by 4 bases, with 15 bases between. TCRdb reprocessed the 5' RACE reads with MiXCR, giving one entry per CDR3 protein. The data show about 63,000 distinct CDR3 sequences, 15% to 20% seen once. The V call is TRBV6-1, the J call TRBJ2-7; no firm D call. The TCR originated in a human donor in good health. CDR3: CASSEMRGRSYEQYF. The CDR3 bases are TGTGCCAGCAGTGAAATGCGAGGACGGTCTTACGAGCAGTACTTC.